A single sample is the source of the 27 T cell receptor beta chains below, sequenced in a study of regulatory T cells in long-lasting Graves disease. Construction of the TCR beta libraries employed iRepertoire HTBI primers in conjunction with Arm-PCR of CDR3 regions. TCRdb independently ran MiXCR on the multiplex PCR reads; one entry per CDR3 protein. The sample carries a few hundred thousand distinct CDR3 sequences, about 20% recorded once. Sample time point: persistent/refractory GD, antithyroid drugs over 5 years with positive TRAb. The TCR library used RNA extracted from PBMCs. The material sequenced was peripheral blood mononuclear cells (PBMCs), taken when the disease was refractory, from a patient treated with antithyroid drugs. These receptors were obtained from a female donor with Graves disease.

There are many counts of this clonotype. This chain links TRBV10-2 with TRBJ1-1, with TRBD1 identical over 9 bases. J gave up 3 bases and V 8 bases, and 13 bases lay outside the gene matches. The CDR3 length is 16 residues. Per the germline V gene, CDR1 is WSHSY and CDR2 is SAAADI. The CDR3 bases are TGCGCCAGCTTTCCAGGACAGGGGATCATGGACACTGAAGCTTTCTTT. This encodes CASFPGQGIMDTEAFF.

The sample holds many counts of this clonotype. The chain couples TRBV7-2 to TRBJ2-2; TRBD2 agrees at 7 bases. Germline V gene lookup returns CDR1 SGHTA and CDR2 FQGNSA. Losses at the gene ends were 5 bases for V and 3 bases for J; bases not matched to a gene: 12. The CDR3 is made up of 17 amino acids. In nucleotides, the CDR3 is TGTGCCAGCAGCCTTGATCCGGGACTATACCACACCGGGGAGCTGTTTTTT. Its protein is CASSLDPGLYHTGELFF.

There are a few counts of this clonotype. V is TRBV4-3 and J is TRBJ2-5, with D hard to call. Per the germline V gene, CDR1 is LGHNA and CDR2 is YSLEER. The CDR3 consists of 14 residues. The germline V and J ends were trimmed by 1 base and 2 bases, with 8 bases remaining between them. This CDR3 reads CASSQGPVQETQYF. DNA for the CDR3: TGCGCCAGCAGCCAAGGGCCTGTTCAAGAGACCCAGTACTTC.

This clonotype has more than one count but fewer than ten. The CDR3 loop reads CSANGGGAEAFF. In nucleotides, the CDR3 is TGCAGCGCCAACGGGGGAGGGGCTGAAGCTTTCTTT. The rearrangement uses TRBV29-1 and TRBJ1-1; D is possibly TRBD1 (5 bases). Germline values: CDR1 SQVTM, CDR2 ANQGSEA. The CDR3 is 12 residues long. Trimming took off 7 bases at V and 6 bases at J, with 15 bases between the two ends.

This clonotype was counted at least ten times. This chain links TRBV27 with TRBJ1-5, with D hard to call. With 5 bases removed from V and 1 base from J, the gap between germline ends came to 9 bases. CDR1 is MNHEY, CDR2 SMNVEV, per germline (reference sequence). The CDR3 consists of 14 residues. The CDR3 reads CASSRKGSNQPQHF. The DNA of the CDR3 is TGTGCCAGCAGTCGGAAAGGGAGCAATCAGCCCCAGCATTTT.

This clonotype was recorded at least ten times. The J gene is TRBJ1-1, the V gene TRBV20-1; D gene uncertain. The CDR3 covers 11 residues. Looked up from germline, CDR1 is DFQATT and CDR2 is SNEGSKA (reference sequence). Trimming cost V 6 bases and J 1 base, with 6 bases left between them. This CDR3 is CSATGNTEAFF. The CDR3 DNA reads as TGCAGTGCAACCGGGAACACTGAAGCTTTCTTT.

The CDR3 DNA reads TGTGCCAGCAGTGTCCTGGGGGGTGAGCAGTTCTTC. Protein product: CASSVLGGEQFF. The genes are TRBV2 and TRBJ2-1, with D perhaps matching TRBD2 (6 bases). CDR1 SNHLY and CDR2 FYNNEI come from the germline V gene. This CDR3 is 12 amino acids long. Trimming pared 4 bases from V and 9 bases from J, leaving 10 bases between.

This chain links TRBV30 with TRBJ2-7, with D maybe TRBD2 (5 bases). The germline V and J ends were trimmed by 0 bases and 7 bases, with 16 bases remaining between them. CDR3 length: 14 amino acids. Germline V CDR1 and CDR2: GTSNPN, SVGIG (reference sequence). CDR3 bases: TGTGCCTGGAGTGTAAGGAGGACTCCGGTAGAGCAGTACTTC. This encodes CAWSVRRTPVEQYF.

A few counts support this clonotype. The CDR3 DNA is TGTGCCAGCAGTTACTCCCCCCGGGAGGGGGAAAAACTGTTTTTT. Translation: CASSYSPREGEKLFF. The V call is TRBV6-2 or TRBV6-3, the J call TRBJ1-4; tentatively, D is TRBD1 (5 bases). This CDR3 region has 15 residues. With 0 bases removed from V and 8 bases from J, the gap between germline ends came to 13 bases. Germline V lookup: CDR1 MNHEY, CDR2 SVGEGT.

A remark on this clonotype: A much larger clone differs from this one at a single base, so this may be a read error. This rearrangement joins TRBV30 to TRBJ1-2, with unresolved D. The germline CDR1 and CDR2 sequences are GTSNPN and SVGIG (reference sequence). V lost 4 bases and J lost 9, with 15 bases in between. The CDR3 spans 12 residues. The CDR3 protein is CAWIRGMDSYTF. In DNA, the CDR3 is TGTGCCTGGATTCGGGGAATGGATAGCTACACCTTC.

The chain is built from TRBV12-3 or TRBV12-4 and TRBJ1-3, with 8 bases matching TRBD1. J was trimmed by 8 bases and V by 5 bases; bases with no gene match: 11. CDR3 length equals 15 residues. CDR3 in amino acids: CASSPYHGQGDTIYF. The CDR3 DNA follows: TGTGCCAGCAGTCCCTACCATGGACAGGGAGACACCATATATTTT.

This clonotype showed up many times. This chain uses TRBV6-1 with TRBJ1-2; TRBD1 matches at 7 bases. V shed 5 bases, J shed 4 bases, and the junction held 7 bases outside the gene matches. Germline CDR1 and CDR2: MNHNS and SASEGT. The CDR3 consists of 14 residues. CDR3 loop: CASSPDRAIYGYTF. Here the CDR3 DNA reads TGTGCCAGCAGTCCCGACAGGGCAATCTATGGCTACACCTTC.

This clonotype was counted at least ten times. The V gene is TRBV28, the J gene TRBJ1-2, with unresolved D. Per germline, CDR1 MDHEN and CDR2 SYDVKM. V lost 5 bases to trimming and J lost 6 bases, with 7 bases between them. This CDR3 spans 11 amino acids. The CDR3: CASSITDGYTF. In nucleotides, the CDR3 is TGTGCCAGCAGTATCACTGATGGCTACACCTTC.

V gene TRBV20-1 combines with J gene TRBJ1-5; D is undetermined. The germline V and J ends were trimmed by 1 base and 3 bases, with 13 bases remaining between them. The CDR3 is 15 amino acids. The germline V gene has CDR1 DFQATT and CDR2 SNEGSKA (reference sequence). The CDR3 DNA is TGCAGTGCTAGAGTCACTCGGCAGAACAATCAGCCCCAGCATTTT. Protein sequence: CSARVTRQNNQPQHF.

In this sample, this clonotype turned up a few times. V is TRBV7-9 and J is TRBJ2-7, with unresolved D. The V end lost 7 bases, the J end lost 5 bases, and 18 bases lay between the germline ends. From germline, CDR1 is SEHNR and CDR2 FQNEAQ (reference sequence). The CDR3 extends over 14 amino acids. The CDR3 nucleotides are TGTGCCAGCATCCATTCGAGCTTCCGAGACGAGCAGTACTTC. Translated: CASIHSSFRDEQYF. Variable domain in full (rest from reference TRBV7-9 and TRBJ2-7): DTGVSQNPRHKITKRGQNVTFRCDPISEHNRLYWYRQTLGQGPEFLTYFQNEAQLEKSRLLSDRFSAERPKGSFSTLEIQRTEQGDSAMYLCASIHSSFRDEQYFGPGTRLTVT.

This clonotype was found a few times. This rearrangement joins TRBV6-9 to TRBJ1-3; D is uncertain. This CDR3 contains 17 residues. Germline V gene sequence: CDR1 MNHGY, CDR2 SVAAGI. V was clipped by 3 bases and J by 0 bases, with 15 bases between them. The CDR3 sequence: CASSYSSYTLSGNTIYF. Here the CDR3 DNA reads TGTGCCAGCAGTTACTCATCCTATACCCTCTCTGGAAACACCATATATTTT.

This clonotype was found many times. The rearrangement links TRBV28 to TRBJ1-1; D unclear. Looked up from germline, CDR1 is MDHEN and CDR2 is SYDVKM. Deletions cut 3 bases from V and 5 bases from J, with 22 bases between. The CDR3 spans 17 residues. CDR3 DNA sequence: TGTGCCAGCAGTTTGTCGTATTTACTCGGGTCTCGAACTGAAGCTTTCTTT. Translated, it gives CASSLSYLLGSRTEAFF.

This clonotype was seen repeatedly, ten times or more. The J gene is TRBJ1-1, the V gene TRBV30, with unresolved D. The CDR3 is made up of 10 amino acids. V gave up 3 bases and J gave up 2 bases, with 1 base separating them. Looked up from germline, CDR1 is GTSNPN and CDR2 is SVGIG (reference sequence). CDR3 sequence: CAWSNTEAFF. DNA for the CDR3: TGTGCCTGGAGCAACACTGAAGCTTTCTTT.

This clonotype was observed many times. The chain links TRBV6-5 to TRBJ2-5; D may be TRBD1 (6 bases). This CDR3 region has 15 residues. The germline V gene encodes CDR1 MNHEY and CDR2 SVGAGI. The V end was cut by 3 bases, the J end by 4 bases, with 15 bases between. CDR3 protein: CASSYLRGSAETQYF. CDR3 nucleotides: TGTGCCAGCAGTTATTTAAGGGGGTCGGCAGAGACCCAGTACTTC.

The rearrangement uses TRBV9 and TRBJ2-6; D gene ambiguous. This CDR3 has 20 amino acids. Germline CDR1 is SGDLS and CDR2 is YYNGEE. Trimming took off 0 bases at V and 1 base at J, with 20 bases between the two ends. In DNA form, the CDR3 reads TGTGCCAGCAGCGTAGGGGATCCATTTGGCAGCCCTTCTGGGGCCAACGTCCTGACTTTC. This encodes CASSVGDPFGSPSGANVLTF.

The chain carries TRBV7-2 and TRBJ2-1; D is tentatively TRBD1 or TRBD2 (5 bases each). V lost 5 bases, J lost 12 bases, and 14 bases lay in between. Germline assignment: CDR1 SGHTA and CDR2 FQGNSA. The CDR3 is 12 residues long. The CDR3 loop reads CASSAQRGRQFF. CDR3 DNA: TGTGCCAGCAGCGCCCAGAGGGGAAGGCAGTTCTTC.

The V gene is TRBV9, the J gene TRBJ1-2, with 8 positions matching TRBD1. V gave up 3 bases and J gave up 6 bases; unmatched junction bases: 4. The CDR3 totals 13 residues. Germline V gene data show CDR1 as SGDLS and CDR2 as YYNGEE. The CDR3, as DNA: TGTGCCAGCAGCGCTTCAGGGGGCCATGGCTACACCTTC. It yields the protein CASSASGGHGYTF.

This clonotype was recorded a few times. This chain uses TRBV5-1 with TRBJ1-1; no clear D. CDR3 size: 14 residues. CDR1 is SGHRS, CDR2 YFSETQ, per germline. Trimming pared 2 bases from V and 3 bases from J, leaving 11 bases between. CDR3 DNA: TGCGCCAGCAGCTTCAGAAATGGGGACACTGAAGCTTTCTTT. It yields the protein CASSFRNGDTEAFF.

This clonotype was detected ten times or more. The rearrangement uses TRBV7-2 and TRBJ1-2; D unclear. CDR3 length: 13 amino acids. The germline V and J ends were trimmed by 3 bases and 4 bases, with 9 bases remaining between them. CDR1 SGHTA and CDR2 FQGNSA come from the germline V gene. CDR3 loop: CASSLYSTYGYTF. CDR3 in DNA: TGTGCCAGCAGCTTGTACAGCACCTATGGCTACACCTTC.

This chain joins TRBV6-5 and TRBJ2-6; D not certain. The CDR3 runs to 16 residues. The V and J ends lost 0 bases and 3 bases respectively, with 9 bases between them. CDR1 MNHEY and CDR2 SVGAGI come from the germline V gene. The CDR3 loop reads CASSYSGGRGANVLTF. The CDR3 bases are TGTGCCAGCAGTTACTCGGGTGGGCGTGGGGCCAACGTCCTGACTTTC.

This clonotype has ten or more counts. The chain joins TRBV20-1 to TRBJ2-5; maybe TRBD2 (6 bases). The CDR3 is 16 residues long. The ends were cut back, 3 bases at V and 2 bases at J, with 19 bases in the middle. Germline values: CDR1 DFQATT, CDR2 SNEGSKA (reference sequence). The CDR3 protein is CSASDPRGTKQETQYF. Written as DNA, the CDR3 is TGCAGTGCTAGTGACCCGCGGGGAACTAAACAAGAGACCCAGTACTTC.

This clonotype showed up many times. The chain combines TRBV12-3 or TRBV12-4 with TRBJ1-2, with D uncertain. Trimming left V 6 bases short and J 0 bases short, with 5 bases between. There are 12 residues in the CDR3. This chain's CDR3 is CASRFSNYGYTF. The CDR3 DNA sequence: TGTGCCAGCAGGTTCTCTAACTATGGCTACACCTTC.